These 25 T cell receptor beta chains originate from one sample sequenced in a study of T cell repertoires in cytomegalovirus infection (dated by TCRdb to the late 2010s). These receptors have no identified antigens. For sequencing, an Illumina HiSeq 1500 was employed. TCRdb reworked the public reads: Q25 trimming with fastp, MiXCR clone assembly, productive beta chains retained. Every CDR3 protein is listed once, alongside the most common genes and DNA of its rows. The sample yields some 110,000 distinct CDR3 sequences; 32% were counted once. Clones ranked in the top ten supply 58% of the sample. According to the study, the label for this sample's treatment or condition signals: in vitro stimulation with specific CMV peptide epitopes to enrich CMV-specific T cells. The source was CD8+ T cells from cultured PBMCs, collected from culture after CMV antigen stimulation. The receptor set was obtained from a human donor in good health (CMV status not recorded). Some clones in this sample may be carry-over from other donors' samples.

The chain combines TRBV28 with TRBJ2-1; D might be TRBD1 or TRBD2, each matching 5 bases. The CDR3 runs 15 residues. Germline values: CDR1 MDHEN, CDR2 SYDVKM. Deletions cut 8 bases from V and 8 bases from J, with 22 bases between. Here the CDR3 reads CASGPGTGSYDEQFF. CDR3 nucleotides: TGTGCCAGCGGACCCGGGACGGGAAGTTACGATGAGCAGTTCTTC.

This clonotype was recorded many times. The chain carries TRBV10-3 and TRBJ2-7; the D call may be TRBD1 or TRBD2 (5 bases each). This CDR3 has 13 amino acids. Trimming stripped 10 bases from V and 3 bases from J, with 16 bases between. Germline V CDR1 and CDR2: ENHRY, SYGVKD. The CDR3 is CATQGRLNYEQYF. CDR3 DNA: TGTGCCACGCAGGGACGACTAAACTACGAGCAGTACTTC.

This clonotype was counted a few times. The chain links TRBV7-2 to TRBJ1-3; D gene ambiguous. Germline V lookup: CDR1 SGHTA, CDR2 FQGNSA. The CDR3 consists of 15 residues. V lost 3 bases to trimming and J lost 0 bases, with 9 bases between them. The CDR3 reads CASSLGPSSGNTIYF. The DNA for the CDR3 is TGTGCCAGCAGCTTGGGCCCTAGCTCTGGAAACACCATATATTTT.

This chain links TRBV4-3 with TRBJ2-7, with 10 bases lining up with TRBD1. The trim removed 3 bases at V and 3 bases at J, leaving 8 bases unmatched. The CDR3 runs to 16 residues. Germline V CDR1 and CDR2: LGHNA, YSLEER. The CDR3 nucleotides are TGCGCCAGCAGCCATGCGACAGGGGGCGCGGTCTACGAGCAGTACTTC. It yields the protein CASSHATGGAVYEQYF.

This clonotype was seen at least ten times. The chain is built from TRBV7-2 and TRBJ1-1; D uncertain. Between the trimmed V and J ends, which lost 5 bases and 11 bases, there was a span of 15 bases. The V gene's germline CDR1 is SGHTA and CDR2 FQGNSA. This CDR3 is 12 amino acids long. The CDR3 sequence is CASSQGLDGAFF. DNA for the CDR3: TGTGCCAGCAGCCAAGGACTAGATGGGGCTTTCTTT.

As concerns this clonotype: One end of the junction fails to match germline, which may point to a read error. The chain employs TRBV7-2 and TRBJ2-7, with TRBD1 identical over 7 bases. The CDR3 is 13 amino acids. The germline V gene has CDR1 SGHTA and CDR2 FQGNSA. This chain's CDR3 is CASSETGTGEQHF. The CDR3 nucleotides read TGTGCCAGCAGCGAGACAGGGACCGGCGAGCAGCACTTC.

The genes are TRBV6-5 and TRBJ2-7; 10 bases agree with TRBD1. Germline loops: CDR1 MNHEY, CDR2 SVGAGI. V shed 7 bases, J shed 2 bases, and the junction held 5 bases outside the gene matches. The CDR3 extends over 14 amino acids. CDR3 bases: TGTGCCAGCAAAGCCGGGACAGGGGCCTACGAGCAGTACTTC. This gives the protein CASKAGTGAYEQYF.

The chain uses TRBV7-8 and TRBJ2-2; weak D call: TRBD2 (7 bases). V lost 7 bases and J 0 bases, leaving 21 bases between the germline ends. This CDR3 comprises 18 residues. Germline assignment: CDR1 SGHVS and CDR2 FQNEAQ. The CDR3 sequence: CASTLGGGRITNTGELFF. CDR3 sequence (DNA): TGTGCCAGCACCCTGGGGGGGGGGCGGATAACGAACACCGGGGAGCTGTTTTTT.

The chain recombines TRBV29-1 with TRBJ2-1; D uncertain. Deletions cut 1 base from V and 0 bases from J, with 22 bases between. CDR3 length: 19 amino acids. Germline lookup yields CDR1 SQVTM and CDR2 ANQGSEA. The chain's CDR3 is CSVEGFFSSQVSSYNEQFF. The CDR3 nucleotides read TGCAGCGTTGAAGGTTTCTTCTCCTCGCAGGTGAGCTCCTACAATGAGCAGTTCTTC.

The sample holds a few counts of this clonotype. The rearrangement uses TRBV9 and TRBJ1-2; TRBD1 matches 7 bases. Per germline, CDR1 SGDLS and CDR2 YYNGEE. This CDR3 has 14 residues. Trimming removed 0 bases from V and 5 bases from J; junction bases left unmatched: 4. CDR3 in amino acids: CASSVGTGTYGYTF. The CDR3 nucleotides read TGTGCCAGCAGCGTAGGGACAGGAACGTATGGCTACACCTTC.

In its sample, this clonotype was seen many times. V usage is TRBV7-8 and J usage is TRBJ1-4, with D possibly TRBD1 on 5 matching bases. The CDR3 sequence is 18 residues long. From germline, CDR1 is SGHVS and CDR2 FQNEAQ. Deletions cut 7 bases from V and 3 bases from J, with 24 bases between. The CDR3 nucleotides read TGTGCCAGCACTCCATCAGGAATCCCAGGGAGATCTAATGAAAAACTGTTTTTT. Translated: CASTPSGIPGRSNEKLFF. The full variable domain, with the rest looked up from reference TRBV7-8 and TRBJ1-4, is GAGVSQSPRYKVAKRGQDVALRCDPISGHVSLFWYQQALGQGPEFLTYFQNEAQLDKSGLPSDRFFAERPEGSVSTLKIQRTQQEDSAVYLCASTPSGIPGRSNEKLFFGSGTQLSVL.

This clonotype was seen just once. The genes are TRBV6-6 and TRBJ2-7, with 9 bases that match TRBD1. With 2 bases clipped from V and 3 bases from J, the junction kept 11 bases outside the gene matches. The CDR3 is made up of 17 amino acids. Germline CDR1 and CDR2: MNHNY and SVGAGI (reference sequence). This CDR3 is CASSYPDRGGTGYEQYF. The CDR3 nucleotides are TGTGCCAGCAGTTACCCGGACAGGGGAGGGACGGGCTACGAGCAGTACTTC.

This clonotype was counted ten times or more. The gene calls are TRBV27 and TRBJ2-7, with a weak D call TRBD2 (5 bases). CDR3 length: 13 residues. V lost 6 bases and J lost 7, with 16 bases in between. CDR1 is MNHEY and CDR2 is SMNVEV in the germline V gene (reference sequence). The DNA of the CDR3 is TGTGCCAGCAGCCGTACGCGGGTGTGGGAGCAGTACTTC. It translates to CASSRTRVWEQYF.

This clonotype is a singleton in its sample. This chain uses TRBV20-1 with TRBJ2-1; 12 bases align to TRBD2. The V segment lost 5 bases and the J segment 2 bases; nucleotides outside the gene matches: 1. The germline CDR1 and CDR2 sequences are DFQATT and SNEGSKA (reference sequence). The CDR3 length is 14 residues. CDR3 in DNA: TGCAGTGCTCGGACTAGCGGGGCCTACAATGAGCAGTTCTTC. Translation: CSARTSGAYNEQFF.

This chain connects TRBV20-1 to TRBJ2-7; 9 bases fit TRBD1. After removal of 3 bases from V and 3 bases from J, the junction contained 12 bases not matched to a gene. CDR1 and CDR2 (germline): DFQATT, SNEGSKA (reference sequence). The CDR3 loop spans 16 amino acids. The CDR3 DNA reads as TGCAGTGCTAGGGACAGGGGAGAGGGGACCGGCTACGAGCAGTACTTC. Translating it yields CSARDRGEGTGYEQYF.

The rearrangement uses TRBV28 and TRBJ2-5; D is unclear. V dropped 6 bases and J dropped 3 bases, with 26 bases sitting between them. Per the germline V gene, CDR1 is MDHEN and CDR2 is SYDVKM. This CDR3 region has 18 residues. The CDR3 sequence: CASSTIAASIYNKETQYF. Written as DNA, the CDR3 is TGTGCCAGCAGCACAATCGCCGCCTCGATATATAATAAAGAGACCCAGTACTTC.

V usage is TRBV4-1 and J usage is TRBJ1-2; the D gene is possibly TRBD1 (5 bases). V gave up 0 bases and J gave up 7 bases, with 12 bases separating them. CDR1 and CDR2 from the germline V gene are MGHRA and YSYEKL. The CDR3 is made up of 14 amino acids. The CDR3 nucleotides are TGCGCCAGCAGCCAAGATCGGGGCGGGAGTGGCTACACCTTC. It yields the protein CASSQDRGGSGYTF.

This rearrangement joins TRBV12-3 or TRBV12-4 to TRBJ1-6, with a possible D match to TRBD1 (5 bases). The CDR3 length is 12 residues. Trimming pared 7 bases from V and 7 bases from J, leaving 8 bases between. The CDR3 loop is CASIKGNSPLHF. CDR3 DNA sequence: TGTGCCAGCATTAAGGGGAATTCACCCCTCCACTTT.

CDR3 region: CASSQDRGLTGELFF. DNA of the CDR3: TGCGCCAGCAGCCAAGACAGGGGGCTCACCGGGGAGCTGTTTTTT. The V gene is TRBV4-1, the J gene TRBJ2-2; TRBD1 matches 8 bases. Germline lookup yields CDR1 MGHRA and CDR2 YSYEKL. The CDR3 is 15 amino acids. The junction had 1 base not matched to a gene; V was cut back by 0 bases and J by 4 bases.

This clonotype was detected a few times. The chain recombines TRBV11-2 with TRBJ2-5; D is uncertain. The CDR3 has 15 amino acids. From germline, CDR1 is SGHAT and CDR2 FQNNGV. Trimming removed 1 base at V and 2 bases at J, with 11 bases between. CDR3 nucleotide sequence: TGTGCCAGCAGCTTAGCTGGGGTTTTACAAGAGACCCAGTACTTC. Translated: CASSLAGVLQETQYF.

This clonotype was recorded many times. The rearrangement links TRBV6-1 to TRBJ2-5; possibly TRBD2 for D (5 bases). The CDR3 sequence is 16 residues long. Deletions cut 1 base from V and 12 bases from J, with 24 bases between. CDR1 is MNHNS, CDR2 SASEGT, per germline. CDR3 in DNA: TGTGCCAGCAGTGAAGTCGTAGGGAGTTTGGTAACGGTGGAGTACTTC. Translation gives CASSEVVGSLVTVEYF.

The V and J genes are TRBV24-1 and TRBJ2-3; 8 nucleotides match TRBD1. Germline V gene lookup returns CDR1 KGHDR and CDR2 SFDVKD. V gave up 4 bases and J gave up 2 bases; unmatched junction bases: 7. CDR3 size: 16 residues. CDR3 nucleotide sequence: TGTGCCACCAGTGAGGCGGGCAGGGGGCCCACAGATACGCAGTATTTT. Protein sequence: CATSEAGRGPTDTQYF.

This clonotype was seen ten or more times. This rearrangement joins TRBV7-2 to TRBJ2-1, with 9 bases lining up with TRBD2. V shed 0 bases and J 10 bases; nucleotides not matched to a gene: 7. Germline V gene lookup returns CDR1 SGHTA and CDR2 FQGNSA. The length of the CDR3 is 15 residues. The CDR3 nucleotides read TGTGCCAGCAGCTTAGCGTGGAGCAGCGGGGGGGAGCAGTTCTTC. Its translation is CASSLAWSSGGEQFF.

In its sample, this clonotype was seen a few times. CDR3 in amino acids: CASSLGTSGGSPYNEQFF. The CDR3 DNA is TGTGCCAGCAGCTTAGGGACTAGCGGGGGGTCACCTTACAATGAGCAGTTCTTC. This chain uses TRBV7-6 with TRBJ2-1; 14 nucleotides align to TRBD2. From germline, CDR1 is SGHVS and CDR2 FNYEAQ. The CDR3 has 18 amino acids. Trimming removed 1 base from V and 4 bases from J; junction bases left unmatched: 6.

This clonotype was seen a single time. The J gene is TRBJ1-5, the V gene TRBV7-9; possibly TRBD1 for D (5 bases). The CDR3 spans 14 residues. The V gene lost 5 bases and the J gene lost 9 bases, with 17 bases spanning the gap. Looked up from germline, CDR1 is SEHNR and CDR2 is FQNEAQ (reference sequence). The CDR3 sequence is CASSTDSKSSPQHF. The DNA for the CDR3 is TGTGCCAGCAGCACTGACAGTAAGTCTTCGCCCCAGCATTTT.